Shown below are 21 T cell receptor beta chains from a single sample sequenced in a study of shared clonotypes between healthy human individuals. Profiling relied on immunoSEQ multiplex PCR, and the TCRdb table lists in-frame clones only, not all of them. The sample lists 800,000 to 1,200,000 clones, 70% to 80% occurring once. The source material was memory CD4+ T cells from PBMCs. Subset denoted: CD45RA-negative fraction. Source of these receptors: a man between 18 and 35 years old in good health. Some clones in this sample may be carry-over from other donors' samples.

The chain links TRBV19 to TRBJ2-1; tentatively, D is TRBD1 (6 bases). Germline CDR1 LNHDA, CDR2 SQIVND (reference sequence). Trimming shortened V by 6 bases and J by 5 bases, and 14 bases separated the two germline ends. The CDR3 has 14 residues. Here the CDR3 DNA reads TGTGCCAGTAGGCTGTCCAGGGGCAACAATGAGCAGTTCTTC. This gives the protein CASRLSRGNNEQFF.

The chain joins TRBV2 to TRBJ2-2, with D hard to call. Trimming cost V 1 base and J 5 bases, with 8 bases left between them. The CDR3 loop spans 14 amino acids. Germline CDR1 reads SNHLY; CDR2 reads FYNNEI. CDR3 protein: CASSEVLKTGELFF. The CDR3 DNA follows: TGTGCCAGCAGTGAAGTTCTGAAGACCGGGGAGCTGTTTTTT. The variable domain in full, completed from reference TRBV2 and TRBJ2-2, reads EPEVTQTPSHQVTQMGQEVILRCVPISNHLYFYWYRQILGQKVEFLVSFYNNEISEKSEIFDDQFSVERPDGSNFTLKIRSTKLEDSAMYFCASSEVLKTGELFFGEGSRLTVL.

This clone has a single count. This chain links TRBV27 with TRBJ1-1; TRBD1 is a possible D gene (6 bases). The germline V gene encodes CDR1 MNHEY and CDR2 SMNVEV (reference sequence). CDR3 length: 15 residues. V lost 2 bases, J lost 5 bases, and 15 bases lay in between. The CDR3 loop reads CASSLRGGLGTEAFF. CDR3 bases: TGTGCCAGCAGTTTAAGGGGGGGCCTGGGAACTGAAGCTTTCTTT.

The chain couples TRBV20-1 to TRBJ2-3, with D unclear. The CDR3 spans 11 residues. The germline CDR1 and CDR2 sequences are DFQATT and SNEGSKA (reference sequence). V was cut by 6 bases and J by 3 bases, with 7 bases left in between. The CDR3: CSAQTTDTQYF. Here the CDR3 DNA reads TGCAGTGCACAGACGACAGATACGCAGTATTTT.

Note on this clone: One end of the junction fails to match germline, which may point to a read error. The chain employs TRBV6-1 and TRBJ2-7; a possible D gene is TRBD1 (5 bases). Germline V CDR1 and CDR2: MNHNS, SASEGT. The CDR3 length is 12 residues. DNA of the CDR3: TGTGCCATCAGTTCTAGGGGATACGAGCAGTACTTC. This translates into CAISSRGYEQYF.

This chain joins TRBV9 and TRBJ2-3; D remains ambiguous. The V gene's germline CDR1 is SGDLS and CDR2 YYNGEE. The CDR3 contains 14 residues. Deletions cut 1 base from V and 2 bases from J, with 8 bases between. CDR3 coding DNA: TGTGCCAGCAGCGTAACACCCCTCACAGATACGCAGTATTTT. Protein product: CASSVTPLTDTQYF.

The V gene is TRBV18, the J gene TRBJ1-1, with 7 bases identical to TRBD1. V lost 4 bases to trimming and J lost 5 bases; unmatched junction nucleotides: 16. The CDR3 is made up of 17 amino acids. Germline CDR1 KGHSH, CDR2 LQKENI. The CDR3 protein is CASSLSMTGFLVTEAFF. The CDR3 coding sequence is TGTGCCAGCTCACTTTCGATGACAGGGTTTTTGGTAACTGAAGCTTTCTTT.

CDR3 in amino acids: CASSLARWGAENIQYF. The CDR3 coding sequence is TGTGCCAGCAGCTTGGCCAGATGGGGGGCGGAAAACATTCAGTACTTC. The chain combines TRBV5-8 with TRBJ2-4, with D possibly being TRBD1 or TRBD2 (6 bases each). CDR1 is SGHTS, CDR2 YDEGEE, per germline. This CDR3 is built from 16 residues. The V end lost 0 bases, the J end lost 5 bases, and 15 bases lay between the germline ends.

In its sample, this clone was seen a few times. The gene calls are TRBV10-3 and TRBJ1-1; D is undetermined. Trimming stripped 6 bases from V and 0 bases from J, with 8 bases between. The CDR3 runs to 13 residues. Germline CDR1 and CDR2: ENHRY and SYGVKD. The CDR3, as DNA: TGTGCCATCAGCGCTATATTGAACACTGAAGCTTTCTTT. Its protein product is CAISAILNTEAFF.

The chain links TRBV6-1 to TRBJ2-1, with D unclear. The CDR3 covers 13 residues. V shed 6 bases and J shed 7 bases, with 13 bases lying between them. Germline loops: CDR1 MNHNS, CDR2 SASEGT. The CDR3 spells CASRGVLLNEQFF. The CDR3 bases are TGTGCCAGCAGGGGCGTACTCCTAAATGAGCAGTTCTTC.

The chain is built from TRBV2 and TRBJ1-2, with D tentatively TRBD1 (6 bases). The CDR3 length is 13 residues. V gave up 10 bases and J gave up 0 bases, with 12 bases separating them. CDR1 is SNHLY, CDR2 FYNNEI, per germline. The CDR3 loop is CATHRDTNYGYTF. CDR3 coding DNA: TGTGCCACCCACCGGGACACTAACTATGGCTACACCTTC.

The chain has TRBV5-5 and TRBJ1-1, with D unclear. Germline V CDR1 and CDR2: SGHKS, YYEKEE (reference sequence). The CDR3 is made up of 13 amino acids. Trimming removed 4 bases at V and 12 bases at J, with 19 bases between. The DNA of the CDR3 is TGTGCCAGCAGCCCGGATGACAAGTGGAAACCTTTCTTT. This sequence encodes CASSPDDKWKPFF.

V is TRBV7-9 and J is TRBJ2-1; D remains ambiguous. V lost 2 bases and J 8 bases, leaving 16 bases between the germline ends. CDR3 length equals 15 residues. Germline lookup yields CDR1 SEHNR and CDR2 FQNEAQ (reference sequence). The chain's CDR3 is CASSLWAATGDEQFF. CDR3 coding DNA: TGTGCCAGCAGCTTATGGGCCGCCACCGGCGATGAGCAGTTCTTC. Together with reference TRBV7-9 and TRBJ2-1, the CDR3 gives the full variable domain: DTGVSQNPRHKITKRGQNVTFRCDPISEHNRLYWYRQTLGQGPEFLTYFQNEAQLEKSRLLSDRFSAERPKGSFSTLEIQRTEQGDSAMYLCASSLWAATGDEQFFGPGTRLTVL.

CDR3 bases: TGTGCCAGCAGGCCCACAGGGAGCTCAGATACGCAGTATTTT. Translating it yields CASRPTGSSDTQYF. The chain has TRBV6-1 and TRBJ2-3; a weak D match, TRBD1 (6 bases). V was trimmed by 6 bases and J by 4 bases, leaving 14 bases between them. The germline V gene encodes CDR1 MNHNS and CDR2 SASEGT. This CDR3 is built from 14 residues.

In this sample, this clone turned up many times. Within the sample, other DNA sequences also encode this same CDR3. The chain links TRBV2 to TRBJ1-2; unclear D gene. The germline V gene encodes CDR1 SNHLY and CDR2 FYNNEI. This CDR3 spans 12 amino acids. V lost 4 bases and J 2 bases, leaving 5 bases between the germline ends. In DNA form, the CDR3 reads TGTGCCAGCAGTGGACAAAACTATGGCTACACCTTC. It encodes CASSGQNYGYTF.

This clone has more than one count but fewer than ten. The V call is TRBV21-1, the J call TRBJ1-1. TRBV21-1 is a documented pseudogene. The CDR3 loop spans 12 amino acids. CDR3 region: CASSLTPLGRFF. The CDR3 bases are TGTGCCAGCAGTTTGACTCCCCTCGGTCGATTCTTT.

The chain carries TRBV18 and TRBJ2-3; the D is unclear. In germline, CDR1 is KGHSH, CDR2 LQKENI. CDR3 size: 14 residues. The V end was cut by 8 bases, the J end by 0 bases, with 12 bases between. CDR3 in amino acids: CASGQDSSTDTQYF. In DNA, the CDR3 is TGTGCCAGCGGGCAAGATTCTAGCACAGATACGCAGTATTTT.

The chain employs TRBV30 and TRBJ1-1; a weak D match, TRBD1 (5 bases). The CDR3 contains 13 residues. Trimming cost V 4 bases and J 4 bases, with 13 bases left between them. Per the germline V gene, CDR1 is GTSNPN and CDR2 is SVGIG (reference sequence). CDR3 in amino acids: CAWTLQGATEAFF. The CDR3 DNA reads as TGTGCCTGGACTTTACAAGGGGCCACTGAAGCTTTCTTT.

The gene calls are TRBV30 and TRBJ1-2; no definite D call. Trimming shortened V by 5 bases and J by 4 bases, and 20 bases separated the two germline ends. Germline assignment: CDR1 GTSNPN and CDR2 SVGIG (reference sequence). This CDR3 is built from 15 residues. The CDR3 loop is CAWFIVYRKTYGYTF. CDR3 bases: TGTGCCTGGTTTATAGTGTATAGAAAGACCTATGGCTACACCTTC.

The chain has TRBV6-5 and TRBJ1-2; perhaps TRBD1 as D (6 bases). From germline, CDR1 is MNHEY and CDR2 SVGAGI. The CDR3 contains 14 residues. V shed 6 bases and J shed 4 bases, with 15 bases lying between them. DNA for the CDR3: TGTGCCAGCAGGCCGACAGGCGCTTTCTATGGCTACACCTTC. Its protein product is CASRPTGAFYGYTF.

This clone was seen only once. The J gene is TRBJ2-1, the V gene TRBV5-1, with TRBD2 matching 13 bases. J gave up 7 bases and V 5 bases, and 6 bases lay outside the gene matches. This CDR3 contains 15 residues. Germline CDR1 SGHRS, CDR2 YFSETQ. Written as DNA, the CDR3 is TGCGCCAGCAGTCGACTAGCGGGAGGCGGGAATGAGCAGTTCTTC. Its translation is CASSRLAGGGNEQFF.